Listed below are T cell receptor beta chains from one sample, sequenced in a study of cytomegalovirus exposure and HLA in healthy donors. Using immunoSEQ multiplex PCR, the repertoire was profiled, and TCRdb retains in-frame clones only, with some absent. In the table there are 200,000 to 250,000 clones, around nine tenths of which are singletons. The sample was PBMCs. These TCRs come from a woman aged 18-29 years in good health and CMV-seronegative. Each CDR3 is given with its conserved first and last residue. D genes are given only for firm matches. Some rows mark clone size as missing; the rest say once, few, many or name a class of expanded clone.

J gene | V gene | clone size | D gene | CDR3 DNA | CDR3 protein
TRBJ1-1 | TRBV29-1 | NA | NA | TGCAGCGTGTCGACAGAACCCATCTTGAACACTGAAGCTTTCTTT | CSVSTEPILNTEAFF
TRBJ2-4 | TRBV7-2 | once | TRBD1 | TGTGCCAGCAGCACGGACAGGTCAAACATTCAGTACTTC | CASSTDRSNIQYF
TRBJ2-5 | TRBV4-1 | once | NA | TGCGCCAGCAGCCAAAGTGCCGGGACACCATACTTC | CASSQSAGTPYF
TRBJ2-1 | TRBV30 | NA | NA | TGTGCCTGTCCCACGGAGCTGGCGTTCTTC | CACPTELAFF
TRBJ2-2 | TRBV27 | NA | TRBD1 | TGTGCCAGCAGTCCGACAGGGTTTAACGGGGAGCTGTTTTTT | CASSPTGFNGELFF
TRBJ1-1 | TRBV19 | NA | TRBD1 | TGTGCCAGTAGTACCCTGCGGGCAGGGGGCGAGGGAACTGAAGCTTTCTTT | CASSTLRAGGEGTEAFF
TRBJ2-7 | TRBV21-1 | NA | NA | TGTGCCAGCAGGCCGAAAAAGACTACGGTATGTGGGAAGGGACAGGAGACCTACGAGCAGTACTTC | CASRPKKTTVCGKGQETYEQYF
TRBJ1-5 | TRBV6-1 | NA | NA | TGTGCCAGCGCGGACAGATACAATCAGCCCCAGCATTTT | CASADRYNQPQHF
TRBJ2-7 | TRBV7-9 | few | NA | TGTGCCAGCAGCATAACGGTCTACGAGCAGTACTTC | CASSITVYEQYF
TRBJ2-1 | TRBV27 | NA | TRBD2 | TGTGCCAGCACCGATCAACGGGGGGGAAGTTACAATGAGCAGTTCTTC | CASTDQRGGSYNEQFF
TRBJ2-7 | TRBV28 | few | TRBD1 | TGTGCCAGCAGTTATGGGACAGGGAAGGGGAACGAGCAGTACTTC | CASSYGTGKGNEQYF
TRBJ1-1 | TRBV28 | NA | NA | TGTGCCAGCAGTATACGAAGAGGGGCTTTCTTT | CASSIRRGAFF
TRBJ2-3 | TRBV28 | NA | NA | TGTGCCAGCAGTCCCAGCTACCAGGGGGGTACTAGCACAGATACGCAGTATTTT | CASSPSYQGGTSTDTQYF
TRBJ1-2 | TRBV29-1 | NA | NA | TGCAGCGTTGCATCAGACTATGGCTACACCTTC | CSVASDYGYTF
TRBJ2-7 | TRBV11-2 | once | NA | TGTGCCAGCAGCTTTCTAGTTTACTACGAGCAGTACTTC | CASSFLVYYEQYF
TRBJ2-7 | TRBV4-1 | NA | NA | TGCGCCAGCAGCCAAGATCCGCTAGCTTACGAGCAGTACTTC | CASSQDPLAYEQYF
TRBJ1-2 | TRBV2 | NA | TRBD1 | TGTGCCAGCAGCCTCGGGACAGGCAACTATGGCTACACCTTC | CASSLGTGNYGYTF
TRBJ2-7 | TRBV27 | NA | NA | TGTGCCAGCAGTTTTTGTGCGAGTTTCAATATTTGGGACAAGATCTACGAGCAGTACTTC | CASSFCASFNIWDKIYEQYF
TRBJ2-5 | TRBV29-1 | NA | TRBD2 | TGCAGCGCCGGACTAGCGGGACAAGAGACCCAGTACTTC | CSAGLAGQETQYF
TRBJ2-2 | TRBV4-3 | once | NA | TGCGCCAGCAGCGCTACAGGGATCGGGGACACCGGGGAGCTGTTTTTT | CASSATGIGDTGELFF
TRBJ2-7 | TRBV10-2 | NA | TRBD2 | TGCGCCAGCAGTGCCTCGGGACTAGCGGGAGCCGAGCAGTACTTC | CASSASGLAGAEQYF
TRBJ2-1 | TRBV5-6 | once | NA | TGTGCCAGCAGCCAGCGAATAGTCTTAAACAATGAGCAGTTCTTC | CASSQRIVLNNEQFF
TRBJ2-4 | TRBV28 | NA | TRBD1 | TGTGCCAGCGGCAGTGGGACAGACTATTCGGGCATTCAGTACTTC | CASGSGTDYSGIQYF
TRBJ1-1 | TRBV15 | NA | NA | TGTGCCACCAGCAGAGGGCAATGGGTCAGGGAAAGGGGGACTGAAGCTTTCTTT | CATSRGQWVRERGTEAFF
TRBJ2-7 | TRBV28 | NA | NA | TGTGCCAGCAGTCTTACGGACAGCCGATCCTACGAGCAGTACTTC | CASSLTDSRSYEQYF
TRBJ2-7 | TRBV4-2 | NA | TRBD1 | TGTGCCAGCAGCCATGGACAGGGTACTTCCTACGAGCAGTACTTC | CASSHGQGTSYEQYF
TRBJ2-3 | TRBV9 | NA | TRBD2 | TGTGCCAGCAGCGTAGTGTCGGGAGGGCTGGATACGCAGTATTTT | CASSVVSGGLDTQYF
TRBJ2-7 | TRBV7-9 | NA | NA | TGTGCCAGCAGCTTAGGGGGAATGCTCTCGGGGGAGCAGTACTTC | CASSLGGMLSGEQYF
TRBJ2-7 | TRBV30 | NA | NA | TGTGCCTGGAGGGGGACAGGGACTAGGTACGAGCAGTACTTC | CAWRGTGTRYEQYF
TRBJ2-2 | TRBV6-5 | few | NA | TGTGCCAGCAGTTACGGGCTGGCCGGGGAGCTGTTTTTT | CASSYGLAGELFF
TRBJ2-1 | TRBV5-6 | NA | NA | TGTGCCAGCAGCCGCCGGACAAATGGGTGGAATGAGCAGTTCTTC | CASSRRTNGWNEQFF
TRBJ2-5 | TRBV11-2 | NA | NA | TGTGCCAGCAGCTTCCGGGACTCGATCTTGGAGACCCAGTACTTC | CASSFRDSILETQYF
TRBJ2-7 | TRBV2 | NA | TRBD1 | TGTGCCAGCAGCCCCGGGACAGGGATGGCGGAGCAGTACTTC | CASSPGTGMAEQYF
TRBJ2-1 | TRBV19 | NA | NA | TGTGCCAGTAACCGGGGGAATGAGCAGTTCTTC | CASNRGNEQFF
TRBJ2-7 | TRBV14 | NA | TRBD2 | TGTGCCAGCAGCCCGGGACTAGCGGCCTACGAGCAGTACTTC | CASSPGLAAYEQYF
TRBJ2-3 | TRBV30 | NA | NA | TGTGCCTCGAACGGGGTGAGCACAGATACGCAGTATTTT | CASNGVSTDTQYF